One T cell receptor beta chain is described in this entry. The data were taken from a study of cytomegalovirus exposure and HLA in healthy donors. Profiled with immunoSEQ multiplex PCR; TCRdb holds only in-frame clones, not every one. The sample contains roughly 49,000 clones, around 94% of which appear only once. CDR1 and CDR2 (germline): MNHEY, SVGAGI. This CDR3 contains 15 residues. Trimming shortened V by 6 bases and J by 1 base, and 16 bases separated the two germline ends. The rearrangement links TRBV6-5 to TRBJ2-7; D remains unclear. The source material was PBMCs. The origin of this receptor is a woman younger than 35 in good health and CMV-seropositive. The CDR3 loop is CASRDIFGQSYEQYF. In nucleotides, the CDR3 is TGTGCCAGCAGAGACATATTCGGCCAGTCCTACGAGCAGTACTTC.